This is a list of T cell receptor beta chains from one sample in a study of OX40 agonist ivuxolimab in advanced cancers. Method: immunoSEQ multiplex PCR; TCRdb's copy keeps in-frame clones and lacks some. The table includes 75,000 to 95,000 clones, roughly 90% detected once. The material was CD4+ or CD8+ T cells sorted from blood, obtained in a trial of the OX40 agonist ivuxolimab. These receptors all stem from an adult with an advanced solid tumor such as melanoma, head and neck, liver or kidney cancer. CDR3s include the opening cysteine and the closing phenylalanine or tryptophan. The D gene is left open where the match is weak. The listing skips clone size in some rows; elsewhere it reads once, few, many or a size class.

length | J | D | V | size | DNA | CDR3
14 | TRBJ1-5 | . | TRBV21-1 | . | TGTGCCAGCAGCCCTAGGGGCGCCCATCAGCCCCAGCATTTT | CASSPRGAHQPQHF
16 | TRBJ1-2 | TRBD1 | TRBV28 | . | TGTGCCAGCAGTTTGGGCGGACAGGGAACTAACTATGGCTACACCTTC | CASSLGGQGTNYGYTF
13 | TRBJ2-7 | TRBD2 | TRBV30 | . | TGTGCCTGGAGGGGTAGCGGGAGCTACGAGCAGTACTTC | CAWRGSGSYEQYF
14 | TRBJ2-7 | TRBD2 | TRBV18 | . | TGTGCCAGCTCCCCGGGTAGCGGGGCCTACGAGCAGTACTTC | CASSPGSGAYEQYF
15 | TRBJ2-7 | TRBD1 | TRBV7-2 | . | TGTGCCAGCAGCAAGGCGACAGGGAAAGGCTACGAGCAGTACTTC | CASSKATGKGYEQYF
16 | TRBJ1-4 | . | TRBV5-1 | . | TGCGCCAGCAGCGGGGCACGGGACTGCCTCAATGAAAAACTGTTTTTT | CASSGARDCLNEKLFF
15 | TRBJ1-1 | . | TRBV5-1 | few | TGCGCCAGCAGCGCAACGGCTAGGGTGAACACTGAAGCTTTCTTT | CASSATARVNTEAFF
12 | TRBJ2-7 | . | TRBV28 | once | TGTGCCAGCAGGGCTAGTACCTACGAGCAGTACTTC | CASRASTYEQYF
14 | TRBJ1-1 | . | TRBV2 | . | TGTGCCAGCCGATTGGGCAGAGAGAACACTGAAGCTTTCTTT | CASRLGRENTEAFF
15 | TRBJ2-1 | TRBD1 | TRBV5-1 | once | TGCGCCAGCAGCCCAATTCAGGGGGCCAACAATGAGCAGTTCTTC | CASSPIQGANNEQFF
13 | TRBJ1-2 | . | TRBV4-1 | . | TGCGCCAGCAGCCAGGGACGGAACTATGGCTACACCTTC | CASSQGRNYGYTF
15 | TRBJ1-3 | . | TRBV11-2 | . | TGTGCCAGCAGCTTGGACCAGCGAACTGGAAACACCATATATTTT | CASSLDQRTGNTIYF
14 | TRBJ1-1 | . | TRBV18 | . | TGTGCCAGCTCACCAGGCAGGGAAGCAACTGAAGCTTTCTTT | CASSPGREATEAFF
16 | TRBJ2-2 | . | TRBV6-6 | . | TGTGCCAGCAGTTACGTCCAGACCCACAACACCGGGGAGCTGTTTTTT | CASSYVQTHNTGELFF
16 | TRBJ1-3 | . | TRBV19 | once | TGTGCCAGTACCGGCCGGGCTGCAGGTCCTGGAAACACCATATATTTT | CASTGRAAGPGNTIYF
16 | TRBJ2-2 | TRBD1 | TRBV5-6 | . | TGTGCCAGCAGCTTGAGGCAGGGGGTTCGCACCGGGGAGCTGTTTTTT | CASSLRQGVRTGELFF
15 | TRBJ2-6 | . | TRBV6-5 | once | TGTGCCAGCAGTTACCGGCTGCGCGGGGCCAACGTCCTGACTTTC | CASSYRLRGANVLTF
13 | TRBJ1-2 | . | TRBV9 | once | TGTGCCAGCAGCGTAGACCCGACTGATGGCTACACCTTC | CASSVDPTDGYTF
13 | TRBJ2-1 | TRBD2 | TRBV30 | . | TGTGCCTGGAGTGGACTAGCGGGGAATGAGCAGTTCTTC | CAWSGLAGNEQFF
13 | TRBJ1-1 | . | TRBV5-8 | . | TGTGCCAGCAGGGTGGGCAGGAACACTGAAGCTTTCTTT | CASRVGRNTEAFF
16 | TRBJ2-7 | . | TRBV7-9 | few | TGTGCCAGCAGCTTAGGATTAGGACTGGGTTCCTACGAGCAGTACTTC | CASSLGLGLGSYEQYF
13 | TRBJ2-5 | TRBD1 | TRBV5-1 | . | TGCGCCAGCAGCACGGACAGGGTGGAGACCCAGTACTTC | CASSTDRVETQYF
14 | TRBJ2-5 | . | TRBV6-1 | . | TGTGCCAGTCAAGTAATACGGGACGGATGGACCCAGTACTTC | CASQVIRDGWTQYF
14 | TRBJ1-1 | . | TRBV5-4 | . | TGTGCCAGCAGCTTAAGAGGCCGTGGTTCTGAAGCTTTCTTT | CASSLRGRGSEAFF
14 | TRBJ2-1 | TRBD2 | TRBV30 | . | TGTGCCTGGAGTTCGGCTAGCGGGATATGGGAGCAGTTCTTC | CAWSSASGIWEQFF
15 | TRBJ2-7 | TRBD2 | TRBV5-1 | . | TGCGCCAGCAGCTTGGAGACTAGCGGGAAGTTCGAGCAGTACTTC | CASSLETSGKFEQYF
13 | TRBJ1-2 | . | TRBV6-5 | . | TGTGCCAGCAGATTAGACGCTAACTATGGCTACACCTTC | CASRLDANYGYTF
14 | TRBJ1-1 | . | TRBV5-6 | . | TGTGCCAGCAGCTGGAGGACGAGGAACACTGAAGCTTTCTTT | CASSWRTRNTEAFF
13 | TRBJ1-1 | . | TRBV7-3 | . | TGTGCCAGCAGCGTACAAAAGAACACTGAAGCTTTCTTT | CASSVQKNTEAFF
14 | TRBJ2-7 | . | TRBV28 | . | TGTGCCAGCAGCCTTACCCTTTCGTGGGGAGAGCAGTACTTC | CASSLTLSWGEQYF
11 | TRBJ1-5 | TRBD1 | TRBV6-1 | . | TGTGCCAGCAGGAGGGGGACAGATCTGCATTTT | CASRRGTDLHF
16 | TRBJ1-1 | . | TRBV10-3 | . | TGTGCCATCAGCGACCTAGTACGGGGGTCGAACACTGAAGCTTTCTTT | CAISDLVRGSNTEAFF
15 | TRBJ2-2 | . | TRBV18 | . | TGTGCCAGCTCACCAGTGACTGTTCACACCGGGGAGCTGTTTTTT | CASSPVTVHTGELFF
15 | TRBJ2-5 | TRBD2 | TRBV5-1 | . | TGCGCCAGCAGCGTCTCCCCGACTAGCGCCGAGACCCAGTACTTC | CASSVSPTSAETQYF
14 | TRBJ2-7 | . | TRBV27 | . | TGTGCCAGCAGTTTCGCCACCCTGTCCGGGGAGCAGTACTTC | CASSFATLSGEQYF
14 | TRBJ2-1 | TRBD2 | TRBV19 | . | TGTGCCAGTACCCTACTAGCGGGAGGCAATGAGCAGTTCTTC | CASTLLAGGNEQFF
14 | TRBJ1-1 | . | TRBV18 | . | TGTGCCAGCTCGGCCGGGACCCCGAACACTGAAGCTTTCTTT | CASSAGTPNTEAFF
15 | TRBJ2-7 | . | TRBV7-6 | . | TGTGCCAGCAGCAGTGGGGGCCTGGGGGCCGGAGAGCAGTACTTC | CASSSGGLGAGEQYF
13 | TRBJ2-1 | . | TRBV7-9 | few | TGTGCCAGCAGCTTAACTCCGTACAATGAGCAGTTCTTC | CASSLTPYNEQFF
14 | TRBJ2-7 | . | TRBV18 | . | TGTGCCAGCTCACCACGGGTAGGGAGTAACGAGCAGTACTTC | CASSPRVGSNEQYF
10 | TRBJ2-3 | . | TRBV20-1 | . | TGCAGTGCGCAGGACAGCAGACGTTATTTT | CSAQDSRRYF
15 | TRBJ2-3 | TRBD2 | TRBV5-1 | . | TGCGCCAGCAGCTGGGGACTAGCGATCGCAGATACGCAGTATTTT | CASSWGLAIADTQYF